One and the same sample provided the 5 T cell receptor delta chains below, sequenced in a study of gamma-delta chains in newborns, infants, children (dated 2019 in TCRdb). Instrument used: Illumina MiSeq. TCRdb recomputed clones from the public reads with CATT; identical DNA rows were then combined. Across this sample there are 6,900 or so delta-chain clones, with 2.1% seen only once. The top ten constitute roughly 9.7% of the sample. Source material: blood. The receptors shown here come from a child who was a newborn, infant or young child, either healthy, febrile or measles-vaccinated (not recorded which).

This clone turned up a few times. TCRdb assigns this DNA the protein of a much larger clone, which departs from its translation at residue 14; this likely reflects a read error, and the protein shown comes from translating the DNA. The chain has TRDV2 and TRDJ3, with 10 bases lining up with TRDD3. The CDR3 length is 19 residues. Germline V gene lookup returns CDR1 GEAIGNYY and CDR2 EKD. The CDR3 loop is CACDTGGYSSSWDARQMFF. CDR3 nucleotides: TGTGCCTGTGACACTGGGGGATACTCGAGCTCCTGGGACGCCCGACAGATGTTTTTC.

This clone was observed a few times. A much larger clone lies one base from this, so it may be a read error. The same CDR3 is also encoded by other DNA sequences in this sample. The CDR3 loop is CALGERGTGVRMADKLIF. In nucleotides, the CDR3 is TGTGCTCTTGGGGAGAGGGGTACTGGGGTTCGGATGGCCGACAAACTCATCTTT. The chain has TRDV1 and TRDJ1; 7 bases are a match to TRDD3. CDR3 length: 18 amino acids. Germline CDR1 TSWWSYY, CDR2 QGS.

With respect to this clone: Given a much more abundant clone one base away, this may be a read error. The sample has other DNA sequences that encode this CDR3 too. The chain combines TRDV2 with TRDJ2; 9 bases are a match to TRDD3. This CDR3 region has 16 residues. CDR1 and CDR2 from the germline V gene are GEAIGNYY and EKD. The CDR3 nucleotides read TGTGCCTGTGACACCTGGGGGATATTTTTGACAGCACAGCTCTTCTTT. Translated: CACDTWGIFLTAQLFF.

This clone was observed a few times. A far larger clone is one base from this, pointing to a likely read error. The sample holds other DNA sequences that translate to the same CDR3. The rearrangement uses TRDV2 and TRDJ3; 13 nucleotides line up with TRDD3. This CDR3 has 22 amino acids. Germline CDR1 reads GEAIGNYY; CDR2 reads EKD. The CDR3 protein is CACDRLLGDTPPFSWDTRQMFF. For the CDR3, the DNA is TGCGCCTGTGACCGATTACTGGGGGATACGCCTCCTTTCTCCTGGGACACCCGACAGATGTTTTTC.

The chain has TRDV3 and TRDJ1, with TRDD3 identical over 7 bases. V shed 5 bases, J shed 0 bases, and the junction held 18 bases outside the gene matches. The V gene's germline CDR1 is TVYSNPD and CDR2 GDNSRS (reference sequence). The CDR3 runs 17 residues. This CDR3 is CAINTLLGGLYTDKLIF. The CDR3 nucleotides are TGTGCCATAAATACGCTCCTGGGGGGTCTGTACACCGATAAACTCATCTTT.